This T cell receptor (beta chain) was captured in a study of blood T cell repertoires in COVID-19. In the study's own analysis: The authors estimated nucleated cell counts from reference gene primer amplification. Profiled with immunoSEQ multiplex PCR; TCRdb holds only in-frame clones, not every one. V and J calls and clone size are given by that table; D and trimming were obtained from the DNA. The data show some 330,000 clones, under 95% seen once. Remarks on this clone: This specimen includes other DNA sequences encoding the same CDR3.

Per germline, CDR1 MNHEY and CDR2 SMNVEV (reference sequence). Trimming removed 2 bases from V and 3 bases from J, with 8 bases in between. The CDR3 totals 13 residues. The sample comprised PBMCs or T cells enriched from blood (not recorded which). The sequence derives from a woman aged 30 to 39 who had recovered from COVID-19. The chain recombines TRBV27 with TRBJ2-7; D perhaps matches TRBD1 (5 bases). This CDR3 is CASSLRQGYEQYF. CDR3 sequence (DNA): TGTGCCAGCAGTTTAAGGCAGGGCTACGAGCAGTACTTC.